This T cell receptor (beta chain) came from a study of blood T cell repertoires in COVID-19 (dated by TCRdb to 2019 to 2021). Regarding the study in general: The collaborator samples originated in the United States, Italy and Spain and spanned the acute and convalescent phases of COVID-19. The prospective study material was composed of cDNA or gDNA derived from T cells, B-cell-depleted T cells, or PBMCs. Deeply sampled blood TCRbeta repertoires from subjects exposed to, actively infected with, or recovered from COVID-19 were included in the dataset. The repertoires were made available in a free public database intended to serve as a resource for research on the immune response to SARS-CoV-2. Samples were obtained from the ongoing ImmuneRACE study (first 160 participants) and from over 1,000 subjects provided by 6 global collaborators. Nearly every sample came with metadata listing a de-identified subject ID, COVID-19 status, age in years and sex. HLA class I and class II types, where available, came from metadata supplied by the sample provider rather than from assay-based typing. The study at large found these results: Clinical and demographic metadata were provided uncurated, with the amount varying by source and participant.

In the prospective study, participants were roughly 18 to 100 years old, resided in fewer than 25 geographic areas of the United States, and were enrolled through a virtual design. Cohort assignment in the prospective study relied on participant-reported clinical history from a screening survey and a study questionnaire. For ImmuneRACE Cohort 3, a participant was defined as recovered based on two consecutive negative NP/OP PCR tests, clearance by a healthcare professional, or resolution of symptoms. Each participant in the prospective study had whole blood, serum and a nasopharyngeal or oropharyngeal swab collected by mobile phlebotomists. Prospective study participants could optionally give additional blood draws and questionnaires over a roughly two-month period. Prospective study blood samples were shipped either frozen or at room temperature before DNA extraction. Regarding this clone: The clone's antigen remains unknown. It has no much larger one-base neighbor in the sample; base qualities were not kept.

The CDR3 runs 14 residues from the cysteine to the phenylalanine. The CDR3 DNA has 42 bases and is translated from base 1. CDR1 and CDR2 (MNHEY, SVGEGT) derive from the germline V gene. V has 6 bases trimmed and J has 2 bases trimmed; junction bases matching no gene number 3. TCRbeta CDR3 regions were amplified from genomic DNA using the immunoSEQ Assay, a bias-controlled multiplex PCR. The paper's processing steps were these. Nucleated cell counts per sample were estimated from amplification of reference gene primers within the assay. To quantify the absolute abundance of each unique TCRbeta CDR3 rearrangement, sequence reads were collapsed and filtered. For each sample, productive Simpson clonality was calculated as the square root of Simpson's diversity index over productive rearrangements. The clones in this table, taken by TCRdb from immuneACCESS, are in-frame only. Not every clone is retained; where verified, under half of the shortfall comes from an unresolved V gene, and the cause of the rest is unknown. V, J and clone size are those of that table, while D and trimming were read from the DNA. The sample has about 240,000 clones on record, around 88% of them singletons. The ten largest clones represent approximately 4.2% of the sample.

This sequence was found in a woman aged 30 to 39 who had recovered from COVID-19. Material: PBMCs or T cells enriched from blood (not recorded which). The chain couples TRBV6-2 or TRBV6-3 to TRBJ2-7, and TRBD2 aligns with 11 junction nucleotides. The CDR3 reads CASSVAGGAYEQYF. The DNA sequence is given as TGTGCCAGCAGCGTAGCGGGAGGGGCCTACGAGCAGTACTTC.